This entry is about one T cell receptor beta chain. The data belong to a study of blood T cell repertoires in COVID-19. As originally analysed: Estimates of nucleated cell counts were drawn from the amplification of reference gene primers. The assay was immunoSEQ multiplex PCR, and TCRdb's table has in-frame clones only and misses some. That table furnishes V, J and clone size, whereas the DNA furnished D and trimming. The repertoire includes 15,000 to 19,000 clones, about 85% of them detected once, and 52% sits in the top ten. Germline-derived CDR1 and CDR2 are MNHNY and SVGAGI (reference sequence). V lost 4 bases to trimming and J lost 3 bases; unmatched junction nucleotides: 6. The CDR3 runs 15 residues.

This chain joins TRBV6-6 and TRBJ2-7; TRBD2 aligns across 10 bases. The sequence was collected from a man aged 60 to 75 with acute or convalescent COVID-19. Sequencing was done on a sample of peripheral blood. The CDR3 loop is CASSSSGTSVYEQYF. The CDR3 region has the DNA TGTGCCAGCAGTTCCTCCGGGACTAGCGTCTACGAGCAGTACTTC.